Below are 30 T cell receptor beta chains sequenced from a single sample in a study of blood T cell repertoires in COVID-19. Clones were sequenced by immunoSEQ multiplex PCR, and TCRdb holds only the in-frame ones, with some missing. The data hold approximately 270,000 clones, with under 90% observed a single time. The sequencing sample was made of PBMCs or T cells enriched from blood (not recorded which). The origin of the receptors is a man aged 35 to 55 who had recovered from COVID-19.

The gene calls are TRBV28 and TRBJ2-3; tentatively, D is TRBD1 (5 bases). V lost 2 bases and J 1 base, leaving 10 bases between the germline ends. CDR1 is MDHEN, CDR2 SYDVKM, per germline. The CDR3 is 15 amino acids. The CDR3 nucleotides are TGTGCCAGCAGTTTAGATCTGACAGGCACAGATACGCAGTATTTT. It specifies CASSLDLTGTDTQYF.

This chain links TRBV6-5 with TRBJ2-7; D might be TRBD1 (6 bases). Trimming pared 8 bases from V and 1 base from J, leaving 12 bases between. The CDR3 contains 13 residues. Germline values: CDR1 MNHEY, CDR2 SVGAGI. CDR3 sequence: CASLGAESYEQYF. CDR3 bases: TGTGCCAGCTTGGGGGCCGAATCCTACGAGCAGTACTTC.

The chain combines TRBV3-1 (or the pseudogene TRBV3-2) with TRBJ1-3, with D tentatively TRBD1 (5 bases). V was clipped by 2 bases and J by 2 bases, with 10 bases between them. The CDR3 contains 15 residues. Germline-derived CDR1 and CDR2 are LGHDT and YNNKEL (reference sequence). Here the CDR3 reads CASSQSGGTGNTIYF. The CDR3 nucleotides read TGTGCCAGCAGCCAATCGGGGGGAACTGGAAACACCATATATTTT.

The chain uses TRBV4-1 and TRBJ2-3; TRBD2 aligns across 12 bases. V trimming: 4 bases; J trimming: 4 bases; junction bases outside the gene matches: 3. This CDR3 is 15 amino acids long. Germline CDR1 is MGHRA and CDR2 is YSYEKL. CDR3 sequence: CASSPTSGGADTQYF. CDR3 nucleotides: TGCGCCAGCAGCCCGACTAGCGGGGGTGCAGATACGCAGTATTTT.

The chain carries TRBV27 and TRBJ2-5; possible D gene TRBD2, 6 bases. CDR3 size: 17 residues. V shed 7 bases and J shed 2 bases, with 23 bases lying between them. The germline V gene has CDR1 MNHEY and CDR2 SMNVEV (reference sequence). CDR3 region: CASTPVGLPGPQETQYF. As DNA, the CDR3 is TGTGCCAGCACCCCGGTAGGACTACCGGGGCCGCAAGAGACCCAGTACTTC.

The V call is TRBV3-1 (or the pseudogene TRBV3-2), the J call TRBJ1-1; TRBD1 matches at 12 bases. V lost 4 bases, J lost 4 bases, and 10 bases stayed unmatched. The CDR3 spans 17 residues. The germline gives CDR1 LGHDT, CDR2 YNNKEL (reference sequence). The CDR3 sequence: CASSLRSGTGGGTEAFF. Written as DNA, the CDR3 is TGTGCCAGCAGCCTCCGGAGCGGGACAGGGGGCGGCACTGAAGCTTTCTTT.

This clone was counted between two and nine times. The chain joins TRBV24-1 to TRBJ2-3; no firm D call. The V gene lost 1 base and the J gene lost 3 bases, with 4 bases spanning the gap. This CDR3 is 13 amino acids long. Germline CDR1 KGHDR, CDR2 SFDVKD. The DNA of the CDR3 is TGTGCCACCAGTGATTTTATGACAGATACGCAGTATTTT. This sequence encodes CATSDFMTDTQYF.

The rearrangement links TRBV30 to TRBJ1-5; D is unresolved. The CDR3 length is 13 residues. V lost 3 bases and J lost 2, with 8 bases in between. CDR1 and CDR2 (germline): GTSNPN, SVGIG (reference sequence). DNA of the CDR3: TGTGCCTGGAGCTTAAGCGGCAATCAGCCCCAGCATTTT. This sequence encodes CAWSLSGNQPQHF.

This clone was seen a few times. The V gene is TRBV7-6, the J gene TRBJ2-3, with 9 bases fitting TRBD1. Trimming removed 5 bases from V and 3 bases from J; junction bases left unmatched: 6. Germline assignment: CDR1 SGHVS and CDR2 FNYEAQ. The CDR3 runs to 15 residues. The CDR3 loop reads CASSRDRVGTDTQYF. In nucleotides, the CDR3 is TGTGCCAGCAGCCGGGACAGGGTAGGGACAGATACGCAGTATTTT.

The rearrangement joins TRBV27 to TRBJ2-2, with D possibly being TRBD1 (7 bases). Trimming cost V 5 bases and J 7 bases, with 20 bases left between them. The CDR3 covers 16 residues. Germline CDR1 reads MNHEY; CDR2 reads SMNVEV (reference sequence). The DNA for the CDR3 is TGTGCCAGCAGTCCGGAGGGGGCGAGAGCTGGCGGGGAGCTGTTTTTT. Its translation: CASSPEGARAGGELFF.

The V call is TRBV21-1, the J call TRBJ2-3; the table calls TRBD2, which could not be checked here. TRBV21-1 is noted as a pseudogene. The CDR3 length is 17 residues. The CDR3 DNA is TGTGCCAGCAGCAAAGGCCCCCGGACTAGCGAGACTGATACGCAGTATTTT. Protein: CASSKGPRTSETDTQYF.

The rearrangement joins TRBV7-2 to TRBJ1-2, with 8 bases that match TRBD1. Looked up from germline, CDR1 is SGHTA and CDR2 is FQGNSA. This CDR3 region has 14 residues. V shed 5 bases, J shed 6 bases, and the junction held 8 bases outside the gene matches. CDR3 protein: CASSKDQGANGYTF. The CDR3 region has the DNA TGTGCCAGCAGCAAAGATCAGGGGGCGAATGGCTACACCTTC. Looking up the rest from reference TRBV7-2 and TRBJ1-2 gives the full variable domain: GAGVSQSPSNKVTEKGKDVELRCDPISGHTALYWYRQSLGQGLEFLIYFQGNSAPDKSGLPSDRFSAERTGGSVSTLTIQRTQQEDSAVYLCASSKDQGANGYTFGSGTRLTVV.

The CDR3 reads CAIGLLNYEQYF. In DNA form, the CDR3 reads TGTGCCATCGGATTACTAAACTACGAGCAGTACTTC. The chain has TRBV10-3 and TRBJ2-7; no clear D. This CDR3 contains 12 residues. The V end lost 8 bases, the J end lost 3 bases, and 11 bases lay between the germline ends. The germline V gene has CDR1 ENHRY and CDR2 SYGVKD.

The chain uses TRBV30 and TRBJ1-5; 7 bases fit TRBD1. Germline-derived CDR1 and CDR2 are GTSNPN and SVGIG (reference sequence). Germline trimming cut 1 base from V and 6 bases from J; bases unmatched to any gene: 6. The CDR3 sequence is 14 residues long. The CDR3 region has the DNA TGTGCCTGGAGTGCTACAGGGGCCGGTCAGCCCCAGCATTTT. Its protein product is CAWSATGAGQPQHF.

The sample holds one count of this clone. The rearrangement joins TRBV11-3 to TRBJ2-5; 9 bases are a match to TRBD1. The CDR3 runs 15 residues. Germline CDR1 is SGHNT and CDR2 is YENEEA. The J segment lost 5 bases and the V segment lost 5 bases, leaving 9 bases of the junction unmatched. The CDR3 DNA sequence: TGTGCCAGCAGCAACAGACAGGGGGGACGCGAGACCCAGTACTTC. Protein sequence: CASSNRQGGRETQYF.

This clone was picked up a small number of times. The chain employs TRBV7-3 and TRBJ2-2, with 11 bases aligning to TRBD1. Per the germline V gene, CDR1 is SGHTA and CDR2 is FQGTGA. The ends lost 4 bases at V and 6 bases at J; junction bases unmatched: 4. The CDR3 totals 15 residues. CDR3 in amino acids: CASSYGQGAAGELFF. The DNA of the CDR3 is TGTGCCAGCAGCTACGGACAGGGGGCCGCCGGGGAGCTGTTTTTT.

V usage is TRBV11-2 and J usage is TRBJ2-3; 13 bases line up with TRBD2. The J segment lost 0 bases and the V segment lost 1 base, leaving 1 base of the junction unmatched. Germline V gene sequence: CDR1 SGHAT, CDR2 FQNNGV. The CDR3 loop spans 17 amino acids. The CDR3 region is CASSLGTSGSSTDTQYF. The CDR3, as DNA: TGTGCCAGCAGCTTAGGGACTAGCGGGAGCAGCACAGATACGCAGTATTTT.

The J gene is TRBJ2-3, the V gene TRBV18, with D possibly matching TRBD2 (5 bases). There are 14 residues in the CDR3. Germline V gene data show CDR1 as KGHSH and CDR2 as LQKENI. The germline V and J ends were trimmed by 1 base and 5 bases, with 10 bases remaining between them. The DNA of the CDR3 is TGTGCCAGCTCACCACAGGGTCGGGGAGATACGCAGTATTTT. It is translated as CASSPQGRGDTQYF.

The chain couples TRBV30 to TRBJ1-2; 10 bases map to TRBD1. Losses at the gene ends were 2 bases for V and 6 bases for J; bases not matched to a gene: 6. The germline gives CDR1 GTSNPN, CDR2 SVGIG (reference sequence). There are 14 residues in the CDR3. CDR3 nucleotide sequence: TGTGCCTGGAGTAGTGGGACAGGGGTCGATGGCTACACCTTC. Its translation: CAWSSGTGVDGYTF.

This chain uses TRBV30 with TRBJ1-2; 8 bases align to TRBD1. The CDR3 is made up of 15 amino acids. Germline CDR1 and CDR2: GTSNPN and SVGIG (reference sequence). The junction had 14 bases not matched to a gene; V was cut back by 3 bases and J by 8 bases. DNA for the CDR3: TGTGCCTGGAGCCACGCCGGGACAGGTACTTTCGGCTACACCTTC. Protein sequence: CAWSHAGTGTFGYTF.

Here the CDR3 reads CASSQDRARAVYGYTF. The CDR3 DNA reads as TGTGCCAGCAGCCAAGATAGGGCCAGGGCGGTCTATGGCTACACCTTC. The chain uses TRBV3-1 (or the pseudogene TRBV3-2) and TRBJ1-2; tentative D call: TRBD1 (5 bases). Germline V CDR1 and CDR2: LGHDT, YNNKEL (reference sequence). The CDR3 has 16 amino acids. The ends were cut back, 0 bases at V and 4 bases at J, with 15 bases in the middle.

CDR3 DNA sequence: TGTGCCAGCAGTAATGACGGAGCTCTACTCTCTGGAAACACCATATATTTT. This sequence encodes CASSNDGALLSGNTIYF. The chain couples TRBV28 to TRBJ1-3; no clear D gene. CDR1 and CDR2 from the germline V gene are MDHEN and SYDVKM. The V end lost 5 bases, the J end lost 0 bases, and 17 bases lay between the germline ends. The CDR3 contains 17 residues.

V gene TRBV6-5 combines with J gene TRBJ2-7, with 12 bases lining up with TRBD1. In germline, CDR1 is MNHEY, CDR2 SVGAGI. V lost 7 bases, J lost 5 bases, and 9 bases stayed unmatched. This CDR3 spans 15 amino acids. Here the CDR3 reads CASKPGQGAKNEQYF. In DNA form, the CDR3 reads TGTGCCAGCAAACCGGGACAGGGGGCGAAAAACGAGCAGTACTTC.

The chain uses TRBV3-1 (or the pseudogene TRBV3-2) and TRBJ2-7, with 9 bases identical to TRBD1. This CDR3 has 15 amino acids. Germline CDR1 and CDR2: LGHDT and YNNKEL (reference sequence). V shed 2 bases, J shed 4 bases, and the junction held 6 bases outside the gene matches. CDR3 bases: TGTGCCAGCAGCCAAACAGGGGGCCCCTCTTACGAGCAGTACTTC. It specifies CASSQTGGPSYEQYF.

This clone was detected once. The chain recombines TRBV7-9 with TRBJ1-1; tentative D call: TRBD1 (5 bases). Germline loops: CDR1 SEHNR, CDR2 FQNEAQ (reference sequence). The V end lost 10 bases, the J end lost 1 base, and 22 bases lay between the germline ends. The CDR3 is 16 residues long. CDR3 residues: CAILGSRETGNTEAFF. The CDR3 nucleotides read TGTGCCATCCTCGGGTCCCGTGAAACAGGGAACACTGAAGCTTTCTTT.

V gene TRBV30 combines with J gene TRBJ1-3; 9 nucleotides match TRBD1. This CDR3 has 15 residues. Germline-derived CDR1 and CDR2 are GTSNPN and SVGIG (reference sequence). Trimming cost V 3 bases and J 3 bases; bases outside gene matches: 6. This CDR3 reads CAWRADRGYGNTIYF. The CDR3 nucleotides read TGTGCCTGGAGAGCGGACAGGGGATATGGAAACACCATATATTTT.

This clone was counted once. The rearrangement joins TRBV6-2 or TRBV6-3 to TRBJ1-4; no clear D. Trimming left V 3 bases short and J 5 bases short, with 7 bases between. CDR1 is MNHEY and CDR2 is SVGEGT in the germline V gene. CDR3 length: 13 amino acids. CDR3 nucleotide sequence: TGTGCCAGCAGTTATTCCGGGAATGAAAAACTGTTTTTT. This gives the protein CASSYSGNEKLFF.

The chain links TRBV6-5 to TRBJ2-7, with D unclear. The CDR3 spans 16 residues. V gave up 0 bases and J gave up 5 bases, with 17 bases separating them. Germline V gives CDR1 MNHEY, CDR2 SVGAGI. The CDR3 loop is CASSYSFFSPQNEQYF. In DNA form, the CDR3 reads TGTGCCAGCAGTTACTCCTTCTTTTCCCCTCAGAACGAGCAGTACTTC.

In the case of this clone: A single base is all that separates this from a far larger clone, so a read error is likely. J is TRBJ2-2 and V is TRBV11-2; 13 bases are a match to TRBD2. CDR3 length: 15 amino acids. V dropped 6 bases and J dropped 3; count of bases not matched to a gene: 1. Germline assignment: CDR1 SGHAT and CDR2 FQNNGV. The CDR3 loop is CASRLAGGDTGELFF. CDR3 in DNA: TGTGCCAGCAGACTAGCGGGAGGGGACACCGGGGAGCTGTTTTTT.

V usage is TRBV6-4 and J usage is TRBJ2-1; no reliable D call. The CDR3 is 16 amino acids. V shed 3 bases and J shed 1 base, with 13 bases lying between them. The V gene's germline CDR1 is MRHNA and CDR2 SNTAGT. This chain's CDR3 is CASSDSFLLSYNEQFF. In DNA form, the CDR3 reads TGTGCCAGCAGTGATTCTTTTCTCTTGTCCTACAATGAGCAGTTCTTC.